This TCR beta chain stems from a study of response to subunit inactivated influenza vaccine. There are 12 residues in the CDR3. V lost 8 bases and J lost 2, with 11 bases in between. CDR1 is DFQATT and CDR2 is SNEGSKA in the germline V gene (reference sequence). TCRdb called the RT-PCR reads again in MiXCR, with one record for every CDR3 protein. Among 650,000 to 800,000 distinct CDR3 sequences listed, about a fifth were seen once. A note on this clonotype: Its matching antigen is unknown.

The study, taken as a whole, reports: Authors suggested each seasonal influenza vaccination recruits few new T cells.

The chain links TRBV20-1 to TRBJ2-3; no clear D. The sequence came from a middle-aged man who received an inactivated influenza vaccine. The source material was PBMCs from blood, sampled roughly 5 days after vaccination. This CDR3 is CSCERPTDTQYF. The CDR3 nucleotides read TGCAGTTGTGAGCGCCCCACAGATACGCAGTATTTT.